The subject of this entry is one T cell receptor beta chain. This clone was observed a handful of times. The clone's antigen remains unknown. No base qualities exist here, and no much larger clone lies one base off it. The record originates from a study of blood T cell repertoires in COVID-19 (dated by TCRdb to 2018 to 2020). Context from the whole study: Samples from collaborators originated in the United States, Italy and Spain and spanned both the acute and convalescent phases of COVID-19. The material from the prospective study consisted of cDNA or gDNA derived from T cells, B-cell-depleted T cells, or PBMCs. The dataset comprised deeply sampled blood TCRbeta repertoires from subjects exposed to, actively infected with, or recovered from COVID-19. The repertoires were made available in a free public database intended to serve as a resource for research on the immune response to SARS-CoV-2. Samples came from the ongoing ImmuneRACE study (first 160 participants) plus 1,254 subjects from 6 global collaborators. A de-identified subject ID, COVID-19 status, age in years and sex were almost always included in the sample metadata. HLA class I and class II types, where available, came from metadata supplied by the sample provider rather than from assay-based typing.

Paper-wide results and their limitations: The quantity of clinical and demographic metadata differed by source and by participant and was supplied without curation.

In the prospective study, participants were about 18 to 100 years old, resided in about 25 geographic areas of the United States, and were enrolled through a virtual design. To assign participants to cohorts, the prospective study relied on clinical history that participants themselves reported in a screening survey and a study questionnaire. For ImmuneRACE Cohort 3, a participant was defined as recovered based on two consecutive negative NP/OP PCR tests, clearance by a healthcare professional, or resolution of symptoms. In the prospective study, mobile phlebotomists collected whole blood, serum and a nasopharyngeal or oropharyngeal swab from each participant. Over a roughly 2-month period, participants in the prospective study had the option of providing additional blood draws and questionnaires. Blood samples from the prospective study were shipped frozen or at room temperature prior to DNA extraction.

The CDR3 spans 14 residues, from the cysteine through the phenylalanine. The DNA shown is the 42-base CDR3, in frame from base 1. V is cut by 0 bases and J by 0 bases, and the space between the germline ends is 3 bases. Reading the germline V gene gives CDR1 MGHRA and CDR2 YSYEKL. TCRbeta CDR3 regions were amplified from genomic DNA using the immunoSEQ Assay, a bias-controlled multiplex PCR. Regarding the original processing steps: Within the assay, amplification of reference gene primers was used to estimate how many nucleated cells each sample contained. To quantify the absolute abundance of each unique TCRbeta CDR3 rearrangement, sequence reads were collapsed and filtered. For each sample, productive Simpson clonality was calculated by taking the square root of Simpson's diversity index across productive rearrangements. The immuneACCESS repertoire file appears here via TCRdb, limited to in-frame rearrangements. These files lack a portion of the clones; in checked studies, under half of the deficit traces to unresolved V genes, and the cause of the others is not known. That table is the source of V, J and clone size, and D and trimming were worked out from the DNA. The sample profile shows some 70,000 clones; more than 70% of them were found once. Clones ranked in the top ten supply about 9.4% of the sample.

This sequence originates from a middle-aged woman who had recovered from COVID-19. The chain is assembled from TRBV4-1 and TRBJ1-5; no D gene is confidently identified. The sample comprised PBMCs or T cells enriched from blood (not recorded which). The DNA sequence is TGCGCCAGCAGCCAAGATAATAGCAATCAGCCCCAGCATTTT. This translates into CASSQDNSNQPQHF.